A single sample is the source of the 5 T cell receptor beta chains below, sequenced in a study of PD-1 blockade in mismatch repair-deficient tumors (TCRdb year 2017). Library preparation was by the immunoSEQ multiplex PCR assay. TCRdb's version of the immuneACCESS table is confined to in-frame rearrangements and falls short of the full clone set. An unresolved V gene accounts for under half of the shortfall where checked; the remainder is of unknown origin. A total of 60,000 to 75,000 clones appear in this sample, about nine tenths of them only once. The top ten clonotypes cover around 14% of the sample. The input for sequencing was peripheral blood, taken 52 weeks after starting pembrolizumab. All receptors come from an adult with mismatch repair-deficient cancer.

This chain joins TRBV5-6 and TRBJ2-3; D tentatively reads TRBD1 or TRBD2 (6 bases each). The CDR3 loop spans 15 amino acids. The germline V gene encodes CDR1 SGHDT and CDR2 YYEEEE. The V gene lost 3 bases and the J gene lost 3 bases, with 14 bases spanning the gap. Here the CDR3 DNA reads TGTGCCAGCAGCTGGGACACCGGGAGTACAGATACGCAGTATTTT. It yields the protein CASSWDTGSTDTQYF.

This rearrangement joins TRBV4-1 to TRBJ2-5; TRBD2 matches at 7 bases. The CDR3 totals 15 residues. The germline gives CDR1 MGHRA, CDR2 YSYEKL. Trimming at V came to 1 base and at J to 2 bases, leaving 4 bases not matched to a gene. The CDR3 coding sequence is TGCGCCAGCAGCCAAGTTCTAGCGGAACAAGAGACCCAGTACTTC. Its translation: CASSQVLAEQETQYF.

V is TRBV9 and J is TRBJ2-1; D gene uncertain. Germline V gives CDR1 SGDLS, CDR2 YYNGEE. V shed 0 bases and J shed 7 bases, with 8 bases lying between them. The CDR3 runs 13 residues. CDR3 loop: CASSVEWWNEQFF. The DNA for the CDR3 is TGTGCCAGCAGCGTAGAATGGTGGAATGAGCAGTTCTTC.

This clone was counted once. The chain uses TRBV10-3 and TRBJ2-7; 9 bases fit TRBD2. Germline V lookup: CDR1 ENHRY, CDR2 SYGVKD. The CDR3 is 18 residues long. Germline trimming cut 4 bases from V and 5 bases from J; bases unmatched to any gene: 18. The CDR3 DNA reads TGTGCCATCAGTGGGGGTAGCGGGAGATCCAACGGCGGTCACGAGCAGTACTTC. Translated: CAISGGSGRSNGGHEQYF.

V gene TRBV5-1 combines with J gene TRBJ2-1; TRBD2 matches 8 bases. The CDR3 spans 17 residues. Per germline, CDR1 SGHRS and CDR2 YFSETQ. Losses at the gene ends were 0 bases for V and 6 bases for J; bases not matched to a gene: 11. For the CDR3, the DNA is TGCGCCAGCAGCTTGGCCTGGCGGGGGGTGATCACCAATGAGCAGTTCTTC. Translation: CASSLAWRGVITNEQFF.